The source of this TCR beta chain is a study of shared clonotypes between healthy human individuals. The repertoire was sequenced with immunoSEQ multiplex PCR; TCRdb's copy has only in-frame clones and lacks some. Of more than 1,200,000 clones in the sample, approximately 98.5% are singletons; the top ten hold 0.36%. This clone was counted a single time. This receptor was obtained from a man younger than 45 in good health. Material: naive CD4+ T cells sorted from blood. The sample's subset: CD45RA+ positively selected.

The CDR3 nucleotides are TGTGCCAGCAAGCGCCCCGGGCCGGGACAGGGGCGTGGAGAAGGTGGCTACACCTTC. This gives the protein CASKRPGPGQGRGEGGYTF. The rearrangement joins TRBV5-4 to TRBJ1-2; 10 nucleotides line up with TRBD1. After removal of 6 bases from V and 7 bases from J, the junction contained 24 bases not matched to a gene. In germline, CDR1 is SGHNT, CDR2 YYREEE (reference sequence). The length of the CDR3 is 19 residues. Supplemented by reference TRBV5-4 and TRBJ1-2, the full variable domain reads ETGVTQSPTHLIKTRGQQVTLRCSSQSGHNTVSWYQQALGQGPQFIFQYYREEENGRGNFPPRFSGLQFPNYSSELNVNALELDDSALYLCASKRPGPGQGRGEGGYTFGSGTRLTVV.